This TCR beta chain was identified in a study of blood T cell repertoires in COVID-19. Study background: In each case, the material was cDNA or gDNA derived from T cells, B-cell-depleted T cells, or PBMCs.

Original data processing: Reference gene primer amplification gave nucleated cell count estimates. TCRdb's table, derived via immunoSEQ multiplex PCR, lists solely in-frame clones and lacks some. V and J calls and clone size are copied from that table; D and trimming were computed from the DNA. The sample contains tens of thousands of clones, about 88% of which appear only once. This sequence was found in a woman at least 80 years old with active COVID-19. The sequenced material came from peripheral blood.

Here the CDR3 DNA reads TGTGCCACCAGTCCCTCTTTAGCGGGAACCTACGAGCAGTACTTC. Its translation is CATSPSLAGTYEQYF. The chain joins TRBV24-1 to TRBJ2-7; 8 bases are a match to TRBD2. CDR3 length: 15 residues. In germline, CDR1 is KGHDR, CDR2 SFDVKD. V was clipped by 6 bases and J by 2 bases; unmatched bases: 8.